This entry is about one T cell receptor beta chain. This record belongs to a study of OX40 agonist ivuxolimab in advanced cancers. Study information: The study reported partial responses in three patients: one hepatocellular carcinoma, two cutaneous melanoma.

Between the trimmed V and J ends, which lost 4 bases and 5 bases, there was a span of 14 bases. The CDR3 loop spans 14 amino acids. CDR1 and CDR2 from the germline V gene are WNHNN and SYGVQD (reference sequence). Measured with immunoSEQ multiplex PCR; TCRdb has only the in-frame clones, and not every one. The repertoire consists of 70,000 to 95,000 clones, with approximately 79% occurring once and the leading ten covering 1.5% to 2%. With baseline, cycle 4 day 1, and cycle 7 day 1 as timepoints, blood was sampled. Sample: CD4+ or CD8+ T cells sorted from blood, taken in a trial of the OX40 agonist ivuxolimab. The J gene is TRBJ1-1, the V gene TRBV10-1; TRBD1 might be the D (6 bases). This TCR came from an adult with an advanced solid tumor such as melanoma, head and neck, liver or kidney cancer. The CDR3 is CASSGTESPTEAFF. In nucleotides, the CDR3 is TGCGCCAGCAGTGGGACAGAGTCGCCAACTGAAGCTTTCTTT.